Following are 21 T cell receptor beta chains from one sample sequenced in a study of blood T cell repertoires in COVID-19. The protocol was immunoSEQ multiplex PCR, while the TCRdb copy is restricted to in-frame clones and leaves out a portion. The sample consists of about 180,000 clones, more than 70% of them appearing once. The sample comprised peripheral blood. Receptors originate from a man aged 35 to 55 with active or convalescent COVID-19.

The genes are TRBV5-4 and TRBJ1-3; the match to TRBD1 covers 8 bases. The CDR3 is 17 amino acids. V lost 0 bases, J lost 4 bases, and 9 bases stayed unmatched. Germline-derived CDR1 and CDR2 are SGHNT and YYREEE (reference sequence). CDR3 bases: TGTGCCAGCAGCTTGGGTGGACAGGGCGTAGGGGGAAACACCATATATTTT. It yields the protein CASSLGGQGVGGNTIYF.

The chain combines TRBV15 with TRBJ1-1, with TRBD1 matching 7 bases. V gave up 0 bases and J gave up 5 bases; unmatched junction bases: 15. This CDR3 has 18 residues. Germline V gene lookup returns CDR1 LNHNV and CDR2 YYDKDF (reference sequence). The CDR3 bases are TGTGCCACCAGCAGAGATTTTGGGCAGGGGGGACTCAGTACTGAAGCTTTCTTT. Amino acid sequence: CATSRDFGQGGLSTEAFF.

The V and J genes are TRBV27 and TRBJ1-1; D unresolved. Germline V CDR1 and CDR2: MNHEY, SMNVEV (reference sequence). The ends were cut back, 2 bases at V and 1 base at J, with 5 bases in the middle. The CDR3 spans 13 residues. The CDR3 DNA reads TGTGCCAGCAGTTTAGTAGAGAACACTGAAGCTTTCTTT. Amino acid sequence: CASSLVENTEAFF.

The sample holds a few counts of this clone. The rearrangement uses TRBV7-9 and TRBJ1-1; 8 bases align to TRBD1. Germline V gene data show CDR1 as SEHNR and CDR2 as FQNEAQ (reference sequence). The V segment lost 5 bases and the J segment 0 bases; nucleotides outside the gene matches: 8. The CDR3 contains 16 residues. This CDR3 reads CASSASGTGVNTEAFF. CDR3 nucleotides: TGTGCCAGCAGCGCTTCCGGGACAGGAGTGAACACTGAAGCTTTCTTT.

The rearrangement joins TRBV19 to TRBJ1-2, with a weak D call TRBD1 (5 bases). Germline CDR1 and CDR2: LNHDA and SQIVND (reference sequence). This CDR3 has 12 residues. Trimming took 6 bases from V and 3 from J, leaving 8 bases between them. Here the CDR3 reads CASRDSDYGYTF. DNA for the CDR3: TGTGCCAGTAGAGACAGTGACTATGGCTACACCTTC. Based on the CDR3 plus reference TRBV19 and TRBJ1-2, the full variable domain is DGGITQSPKYLFRKEGQNVTLSCEQNLNHDAMYWYRQDPGQGLRLIYYSQIVNDFQKGDIAEGYSVSREKKESFPLTVTSAQKNPTAFYLCASRDSDYGYTFGSGTRLTVV.

The rearrangement joins TRBV13 to TRBJ1-1; TRBD1 agrees at 10 bases. CDR3 size: 16 residues. Germline V CDR1 and CDR2: PRHDT, FYEKMQ (reference sequence). Trimming at V came to 5 bases and at J to 3 bases, leaving 9 bases not matched to a gene. As DNA, the CDR3 is TGTGCCAGCAGCCATCAGGGGGGACAGGGGTACACTGAAGCTTTCTTT. Translation gives CASSHQGGQGYTEAFF.

The CDR3 nucleotides read TGTGCCAGCAGCGCCGATTACACAGGGAACTATGGCTACACCTTC. It is translated as CASSADYTGNYGYTF. The chain recombines TRBV5-4 with TRBJ1-2; D is perhaps TRBD1 (6 bases). Trimming took 4 bases from V and 2 from J, leaving 15 bases between them. Germline CDR1 and CDR2: SGHNT and YYREEE (reference sequence). This CDR3 is built from 15 residues.

The CDR3 nucleotides read TGTGCCAGCAGTTTACTCCGGGAAACCGGGGAGCTGTTTTTT. Translated, it gives CASSLLRETGELFF. The genes are TRBV27 and TRBJ2-2; a weak D match, TRBD2 (5 bases). Germline assignment: CDR1 MNHEY and CDR2 SMNVEV (reference sequence). V lost 2 bases and J lost 5, with 9 bases in between. The CDR3 runs 14 residues.

J is TRBJ2-1 and V is TRBV27, with D perhaps TRBD2 (6 bases). The length of the CDR3 is 19 residues. Germline loops: CDR1 MNHEY, CDR2 SMNVEV (reference sequence). V lost 3 bases and J lost 5, with 26 bases in between. The CDR3 coding sequence is TGTGCCAGCAGTTTCTACCCTCTCAGGTTGAGGAGGGAGGACAATGAGCAGTTCTTC. Residues: CASSFYPLRLRREDNEQFF.

The rearrangement uses TRBV6-5 and TRBJ1-5, with TRBD1 identical over 8 bases. V lost 6 bases, J lost 4 bases, and 8 bases stayed unmatched. The CDR3 contains 15 residues. Per the germline V gene, CDR1 is MNHEY and CDR2 is SVGAGI. The CDR3 protein is CASSSGTGRNQPQHF. The CDR3 coding sequence is TGTGCCAGCAGCTCAGGGACAGGCAGGAATCAGCCCCAGCATTTT.

A single count supports this clone. The chain has TRBV29-1 and TRBJ2-3; D is unresolved. The CDR3 loop spans 10 amino acids. The V gene's germline CDR1 is SQVTM and CDR2 ANQGSEA. Trimming removed 3 bases from V and 4 bases from J, with 2 bases in between. This CDR3 is CSVDSDTQYF. The CDR3 coding sequence is TGCAGCGTTGACTCAGATACGCAGTATTTT.

The rearrangement links TRBV3-1 (or the pseudogene TRBV3-2) to TRBJ2-7, with 8 nucleotides matching TRBD2. CDR3 length equals 14 residues. Germline V gene data show CDR1 as LGHDT and CDR2 as YNNKEL (reference sequence). Losses at the gene ends were 3 bases for V and 7 bases for J; bases not matched to a gene: 8. Written as DNA, the CDR3 is TGTGCCAGCAGCCATCAAAGCGGGGGCAATGAGCAGTACTTC. The encoded protein is CASSHQSGGNEQYF.

The CDR3 loop is CASSEGAGRPYEQYF. The CDR3 region has the DNA TGTGCCAGCAGCGAGGGAGCGGGGAGACCCTACGAGCAGTACTTC. The chain has TRBV9 and TRBJ2-7; 7 bases agree with TRBD2. The CDR3 is 15 amino acids. From germline, CDR1 is SGDLS and CDR2 YYNGEE. V shed 3 bases and J 2 bases; nucleotides not matched to a gene: 8.

The chain employs TRBV10-3 and TRBJ1-5; D is unresolved. This CDR3 region has 14 residues. Trimming removed 0 bases from V and 6 bases from J, with 9 bases in between. Germline values: CDR1 ENHRY, CDR2 SYGVKD. In DNA form, the CDR3 reads TGTGCCATCAGTGAGTCGAGGGAGGGTCAGCCCCAGCATTTT. It yields the protein CAISESREGQPQHF.

The CDR3 is CASSTAGTGGTEAFF. DNA of the CDR3: TGTGCCAGCAGCACCGCCGGGACAGGGGGGACTGAAGCTTTCTTT. The chain has TRBV9 and TRBJ1-1; TRBD1 aligns across 11 bases. Germline V lookup: CDR1 SGDLS, CDR2 YYNGEE. This CDR3 is built from 15 residues. After removal of 4 bases from V and 5 bases from J, the junction contained 7 bases not matched to a gene.

The rearrangement links TRBV7-2 to TRBJ1-2; 8 nucleotides align to TRBD1. Germline CDR1 reads SGHTA; CDR2 reads FQGNSA. The CDR3 is 15 amino acids. Trimming removed 8 bases from V and 8 bases from J; junction bases left unmatched: 16. The CDR3 DNA is TGTGCCAGCGTTTCAGGGGGCCGGGTCCGTGGCGGCTACACCTTC. Protein product: CASVSGGRVRGGYTF.

The chain couples TRBV5-4 to TRBJ2-7; perhaps TRBD1 as D (6 bases). The V gene lost 4 bases and the J gene lost 4 bases, with 27 bases spanning the gap. The V gene's germline CDR1 is SGHNT and CDR2 YYREEE (reference sequence). The CDR3 length is 18 residues. CDR3 bases: TGTGCCAGCAGCCCCCGATTGACAGGAGCTAAGCAGACTTACGAGCAGTACTTC. This translates into CASSPRLTGAKQTYEQYF. Variable domain in full (rest from reference TRBV5-4 and TRBJ2-7): ETGVTQSPTHLIKTRGQQVTLRCSSQSGHNTVSWYQQALGQGPQFIFQYYREEENGRGNFPPRFSGLQFPNYSSELNVNALELDDSALYLCASSPRLTGAKQTYEQYFGPGTRLTVT.

The rearrangement uses TRBV29-1 and TRBJ2-3; 7 bases agree with TRBD1. Trimming took 6 bases from V and 0 from J; bases not matched to a gene: 6. Per the germline V gene, CDR1 is SQVTM and CDR2 is ANQGSEA. This CDR3 contains 14 residues. The CDR3 is CSVGTDLSTDTQYF. The CDR3 nucleotides read TGCAGCGTCGGGACAGACCTTAGCACAGATACGCAGTATTTT.

The chain recombines TRBV29-1 with TRBJ2-7; no firm D call. The germline gives CDR1 SQVTM, CDR2 ANQGSEA. V was cut by 0 bases and J by 5 bases, with 5 bases left in between. The length of the CDR3 is 11 residues. The CDR3, as DNA: TGCAGCGTTGAAGATAGCCACGAGCAGTACTTC. This codes for CSVEDSHEQYF.

The rearrangement joins TRBV19 to TRBJ2-7; 7 bases agree with TRBD1. Per the germline V gene, CDR1 is LNHDA and CDR2 is SQIVND (reference sequence). The CDR3 is 14 residues long. J lost 2 bases, V lost 3 bases, and 4 bases had no gene match. In DNA, the CDR3 is TGTGCCAGTAGTATCGGAACAGGGGCCTACGAGCAGTACTTC. It is translated as CASSIGTGAYEQYF.

The chain recombines TRBV29-1 with TRBJ1-1; 7 bases line up with TRBD1. Germline V gene sequence: CDR1 SQVTM, CDR2 ANQGSEA. This CDR3 is built from 12 residues. The V gene end was trimmed by 7 bases and the J gene end by 1 base; junction bases not matched to a gene: 3. CDR3 DNA: TGCAGCGCCCAGGGGGGGAACACTGAAGCTTTCTTT. This encodes CSAQGGNTEAFF.